The 18 T cell receptor beta chains below come from one sample, sequenced in a study of molecular identifiers for immune sequencing clone quantification. TCRdb ran MiXCR on the PCR reads and lists one entry per CDR3 protein. The sample shows about 9,800 distinct CDR3 sequences, roughly 19% of them seen only once. Material for sequencing was naive CD8+ T cells from blood, with Jurkat cell RNA spiked in. The subset was: FACS-sorted CD8+CD4-CCR7+CD45RA+ naive T cells. The receptor source for this set is a human donor in good health. Some libraries in this study had Jurkat cell RNA spiked in.

Comment on this clonotype: A much bigger clone sits one base away, suggesting this may be a read error. The chain recombines TRBV9 with TRBJ1-1; 10 nucleotides agree with TRBD1. Germline V gene sequence: CDR1 SGDLS, CDR2 YYNGEE. CDR3 length: 14 residues. Here the CDR3 reads CASSVLTGTGEALF. CDR3 coding DNA: TGTGCCAGCAGCGTACTAACCGGGACAGGGGAAGCTCTCTTT.

To note about this clonotype: The missing conserved phenylalanine or tryptophan at the end of this CDR3 makes a read error likely. Written as DNA, the CDR3 is TGCGCCGGCAGCCAAATCGGACAGGGCTCTGAAGCTTTCGTT. Translating gives CAGSQIGQGSEAFV. The chain recombines TRBV4-1 with TRBJ1-1; 8 nucleotides align to TRBD1. The germline V gene has CDR1 MGHRA and CDR2 YSYEKL. There are 14 residues in the CDR3.

This clonotype was detected many times. J is TRBJ2-2 and V is TRBV27; the D call may be TRBD1 or TRBD2 (5 bases each). V was trimmed by 5 bases and J by 1 base, leaving 8 bases between them. The CDR3 contains 14 residues. Germline CDR1 MNHEY, CDR2 SMNVEV (reference sequence). CDR3 DNA sequence: TGTGCCAGCAGTCCGGGGCTGAACACCGGGGAGCTGTTTTTT. It specifies CASSPGLNTGELFF.

The CDR3 sequence: CASSPDSYIVEQFF. CDR3 sequence (DNA): TGTGCCAGCAGCCCAGACTCGTACATAGTTGAGCAGTTCTTC. The chain is built from TRBV7-9 and TRBJ2-1, with no clear D. Between the trimmed V and J ends, which lost 5 bases and 9 bases, there was a span of 17 bases. The CDR3 consists of 14 residues. Per the germline V gene, CDR1 is SEHNR and CDR2 is FQNEAQ (reference sequence). The full variable domain, its missing parts supplied by reference TRBV7-9 and TRBJ2-1, is DTGVSQNPRHKITKRGQNVTFRCDPISEHNRLYWYRQTLGQGPEFLTYFQNEAQLEKSRLLSDRFSAERPKGSFSTLEIQRTEQGDSAMYLCASSPDSYIVEQFFGPGTRLTVL.

The chain couples TRBV7-9 to TRBJ2-3; 7 nucleotides line up with TRBD2. With 2 bases clipped from V and 0 bases from J, the junction kept 8 bases outside the gene matches. CDR1 and CDR2 (germline): SEHNR, FQNEAQ (reference sequence). This CDR3 is built from 17 residues. The CDR3 protein is CASSLNEQRDSTDTQYF. The CDR3 DNA reads TGTGCCAGCAGCTTAAATGAGCAGCGGGACAGCACAGATACGCAGTATTTT.

By its share, this clonotype is medium-sized. The gene calls are TRBV13 and TRBJ2-5; no clear D. The CDR3 has 14 residues. The V gene's germline CDR1 is PRHDT and CDR2 FYEKMQ (reference sequence). Trimming pared 5 bases from V and 4 bases from J, leaving 14 bases between. CDR3 coding DNA: TGTGCCAGCAGCAAGAATGGGGTAGGAGAGACCCAGTACTTC. Its protein is CASSKNGVGETQYF.

The table lists this clonotype with many counts. The chain uses TRBV5-1 and TRBJ2-7, with 9 bases lining up with TRBD1. The CDR3 is 15 amino acids. CDR1 SGHRS and CDR2 YFSETQ come from the germline V gene. V trimming: 0 bases; J trimming: 5 bases; junction bases outside the gene matches: 6. CDR3 region: CASSLDGDREDEQYF. Written as DNA, the CDR3 is TGCGCCAGCAGCTTGGACGGGGACAGGGAGGACGAGCAGTACTTC. The whole variable domain, remainder taken from reference TRBV5-1 and TRBJ2-7, is KAGVTQTPRYLIKTRGQQVTLSCSPISGHRSVSWYQQTPGQGLQFLFEYFSETQRNKGNFPGRFSGRQFSNSRSEMNVSTLELGDSALYLCASSLDGDREDEQYFGPGTRLTVT.

This clonotype was seen ten or more times. This rearrangement joins TRBV18 to TRBJ2-7, with D perhaps TRBD1 (5 bases). V was pared by 3 bases and J by 2 bases, with 11 bases between. CDR3 size: 14 residues. Per the germline V gene, CDR1 is KGHSH and CDR2 is LQKENI. The CDR3 protein is CASSPMAGTYEQYF. The CDR3 bases are TGTGCCAGCTCACCCATGGCAGGGACCTACGAGCAGTACTTC.

This clonotype was recorded at least ten times. The chain joins TRBV20-1 to TRBJ2-1, with a weak D call TRBD2 (6 bases). In germline, CDR1 is DFQATT, CDR2 SNEGSKA (reference sequence). CDR3 length: 14 amino acids. Between the trimmed V and J ends, which lost 1 base and 3 bases, there was a span of 10 bases. CDR3 amino acids: CSARGSGYYNEQFF. In DNA form, the CDR3 reads TGCAGTGCTAGAGGTAGCGGATACTACAATGAGCAGTTCTTC.

This clonotype is judged medium-sized. The V call is TRBV28, the J call TRBJ2-3; no clear D. With 6 bases removed from V and 4 bases from J, the gap between germline ends came to 23 bases. Germline assignment: CDR1 MDHEN and CDR2 SYDVKM. The CDR3 covers 17 residues. The CDR3 coding sequence is TGTGCCAGCAGGTCGCCCACTATGAGTGAGTTCGCAGATACGCAGTATTTT. Translation gives CASRSPTMSEFADTQYF. The full variable domain, completed using reference TRBV28 and TRBJ2-3, is DVKVTQSSRYLVKRTGEKVFLECVQDMDHENMFWYRQDPGLGLRLIYFSYDVKMKEKGDIPEGYSVSREKKERFSLILESASTNQTSMYLCASRSPTMSEFADTQYFGPGTRLTVL.

This clonotype has at least ten counts. DNA of the CDR3: TGTGCCAGTAGTACCCTGGACAGGGACTACGAGCAGTACTTC. Translated: CASSTLDRDYEQYF. V is TRBV19 and J is TRBJ2-7, with 8 bases that match TRBD1. The CDR3 covers 14 residues. V was clipped by 4 bases and J by 3 bases; unmatched bases: 5. The germline V gene encodes CDR1 LNHDA and CDR2 SQIVND (reference sequence).

The V gene is TRBV28, the J gene TRBJ2-3; D is ambiguous. The length of the CDR3 is 15 residues. Germline loops: CDR1 MDHEN, CDR2 SYDVKM. V lost 1 base to trimming and J lost 2 bases, with 10 bases between them. The CDR3 here is CASSLSGNPTDTQYF. Written as DNA, the CDR3 is TGTGCCAGCAGTTTATCCGGCAATCCCACAGATACGCAGTATTTT.

In the case of this clonotype: The junction and the germline gene differ at one end; a read error may be behind it. This chain uses TRBV6-5 with TRBJ1-1, with D perhaps matching TRBD1 (6 bases). CDR3 length equals 14 residues. Per the germline V gene, CDR1 is MNHEY and CDR2 is SVGAGI. The CDR3 nucleotides are TGTGCCGGCAGCCTACAGGGACCGAACGCTGAAGCTTTCTTT. Its translation: CAGSLQGPNAEAFF.

This clonotype was observed at least ten times. The chain combines TRBV12-3 or TRBV12-4 with TRBJ1-1, with D unclear. V was pared by 8 bases and J by 10 bases, with 14 bases between. The CDR3 totals 11 residues. CDR3 loop: CASAFGEPAFF. In nucleotides, the CDR3 is TGTGCCAGCGCCTTCGGGGAGCCAGCTTTCTTT.

Concerning this clonotype: One base away lies a much larger clone, so this may be a sequencing read error. This chain uses TRBV12-3 or TRBV12-4 with TRBJ2-7, with D possibly TRBD1 on 5 matching bases. Between the trimmed V and J ends, which lost 6 bases and 2 bases, there was a span of 8 bases. The CDR3 contains 12 residues. The CDR3 is CASRGLPYEQYF. DNA for the CDR3: TGTGCCAGCAGGGGGCTCCCCTACGAGCAGTACTTC.

This chain joins TRBV7-9 and TRBJ1-1; D is perhaps TRBD1 (6 bases). Trimming shortened V by 3 bases and J by 4 bases, and 9 bases separated the two germline ends. Germline-derived CDR1 and CDR2 are SEHNR and FQNEAQ (reference sequence). The length of the CDR3 is 13 residues. CDR3 sequence: CASSLGGTTEAFF. CDR3 sequence (DNA): TGTGCCAGCAGCTTGGGGGGCACCACTGAAGCTTTCTTT.

About this clonotype itself: One end of the junction fails to match germline, which may point to a read error. The chain couples TRBV7-8 to TRBJ2-7; possibly TRBD1 or TRBD2 for D (6 bases each). The CDR3 has 16 residues. Germline-derived CDR1 and CDR2 are SGHVS and FQNEAQ. Written as DNA, the CDR3 is TGTGCAAGCAGCCATGACTGGGGGGCAAGCTCCTATGAACAGTACTTC. Amino acids: CASSHDWGASSYEQYF. Complete variable domain (other parts from reference TRBV7-8 and TRBJ2-7): GAGVSQSPRYKVAKRGQDVALRCDPISGHVSLFWYQQALGQGPEFLTYFQNEAQLDKSGLPSDRFFAERPEGSVSTLKIQRTQQEDSAVYLCASSHDWGASSYEQYFGPGTRLTVT.

The chain couples TRBV11-2 to TRBJ1-1, with D hard to call. Trimming shortened V by 0 bases and J by 11 bases, and 10 bases separated the two germline ends. The CDR3 runs 12 residues. CDR1 and CDR2 from the germline V gene are SGHAT and FQNNGV. CDR3 protein: CASSLDERTAFF. The DNA of the CDR3 is TGTGCCAGCAGCTTAGATGAGCGAACGGCTTTCTTT. Based on the CDR3 plus reference TRBV11-2 and TRBJ1-1, the full variable domain is EAGVAQSPRYKIIEKRQSVAFWCNPISGHATLYWYQQILGQGPKLLIQFQNNGVVDDSQLPKDRFSAERLKGVDSTLKIQPAKLEDSAVYLCASSLDERTAFFGQGTRLTVV.